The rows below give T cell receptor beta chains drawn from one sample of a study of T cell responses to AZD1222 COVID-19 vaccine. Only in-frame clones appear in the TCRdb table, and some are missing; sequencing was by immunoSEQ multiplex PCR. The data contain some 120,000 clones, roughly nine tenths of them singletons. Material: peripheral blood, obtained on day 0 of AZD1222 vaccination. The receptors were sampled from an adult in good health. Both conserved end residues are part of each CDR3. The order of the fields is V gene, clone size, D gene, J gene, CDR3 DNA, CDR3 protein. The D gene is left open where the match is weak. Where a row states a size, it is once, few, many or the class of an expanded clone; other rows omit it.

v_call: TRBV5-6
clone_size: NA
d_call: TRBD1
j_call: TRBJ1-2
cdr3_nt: TGTGCCAGCAGCATGCGACAGGGCGGGGGCTCCTATGGCTACACCTTC
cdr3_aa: CASSMRQGGGSYGYTF

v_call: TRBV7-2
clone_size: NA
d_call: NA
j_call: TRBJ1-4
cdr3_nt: TGTGCCAGCAGCTTGGGAGTTAATGAAAAACTGTTTTTT
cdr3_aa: CASSLGVNEKLFF

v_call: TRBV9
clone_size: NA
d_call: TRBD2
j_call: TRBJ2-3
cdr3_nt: TGTGCCAGCAGCGTAAGCGGGAGGCTGGGGGGGGATACGCAGTATTTT
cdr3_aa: CASSVSGRLGGDTQYF

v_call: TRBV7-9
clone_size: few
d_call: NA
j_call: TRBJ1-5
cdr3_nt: TGTGCCAGCAGCTTAGATGGGGTCGGCAATCAGCCCCAGCATTTT
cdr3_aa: CASSLDGVGNQPQHF

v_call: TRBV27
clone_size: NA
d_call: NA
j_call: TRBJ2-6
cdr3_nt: TGTGCCAGCAGTTTAAAGCCGACTACTGGGGCCAACGTCCTGACTTTC
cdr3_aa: CASSLKPTTGANVLTF

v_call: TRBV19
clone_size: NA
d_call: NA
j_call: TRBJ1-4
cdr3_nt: TGTGCCAGTAGTTTGTCTGTAGTTAATGAAAAACTGTTTTTT
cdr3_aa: CASSLSVVNEKLFF

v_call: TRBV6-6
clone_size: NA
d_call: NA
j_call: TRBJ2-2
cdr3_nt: TGTGCCAGTTTAAACCGGGGGGCGATCACCGGGGAGCTGTTTTTT
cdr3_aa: CASLNRGAITGELFF

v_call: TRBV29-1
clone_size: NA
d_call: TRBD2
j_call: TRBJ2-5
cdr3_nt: TGCAGCGTTGAGGGAACTAGCGGGGAAGAGACCCAGTACTTC
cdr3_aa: CSVEGTSGEETQYF

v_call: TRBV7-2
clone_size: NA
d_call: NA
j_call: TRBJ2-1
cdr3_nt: TGTGCCAGCAGCTTAGGAGCGGCTTCCTACAATGAGCAGTTCTTC
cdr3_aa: CASSLGAASYNEQFF

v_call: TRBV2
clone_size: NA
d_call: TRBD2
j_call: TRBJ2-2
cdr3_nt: TGTGCCAGCGGGCGGGGGGGAACCCACACCGGGGAGCTGTTTTTT
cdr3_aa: CASGRGGTHTGELFF

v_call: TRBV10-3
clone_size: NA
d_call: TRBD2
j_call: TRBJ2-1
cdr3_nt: TGTGCCATCAGGTTAGCGGGAGGGCAGAATGAGCAGTTCTTC
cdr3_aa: CAIRLAGGQNEQFF

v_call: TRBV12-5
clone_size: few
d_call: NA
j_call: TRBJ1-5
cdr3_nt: TGTGCTAGTGGTTCGTTGGGCCTCAATCAGCCCCAGCATTTT
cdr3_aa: CASGSLGLNQPQHF

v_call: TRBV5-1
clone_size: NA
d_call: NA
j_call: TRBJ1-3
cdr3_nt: TGCGCCAGCAGCTTGGGACCGCCGCCTGGAAACACCATATATTTT
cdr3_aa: CASSLGPPPGNTIYF

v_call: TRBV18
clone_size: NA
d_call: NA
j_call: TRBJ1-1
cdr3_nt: TGTGCCAGCTCACCGATAGGGACACAGAACACTGAAGCTTTCTTT
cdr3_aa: CASSPIGTQNTEAFF

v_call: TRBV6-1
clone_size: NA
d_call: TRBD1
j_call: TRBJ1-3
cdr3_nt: TGTGCCAGCAGTGACCGAGCCGGCGGGACAGGATCTGGAAACACCATATATTTT
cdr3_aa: CASSDRAGGTGSGNTIYF

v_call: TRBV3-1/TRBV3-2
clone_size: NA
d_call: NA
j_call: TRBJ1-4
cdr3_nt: TGTGCCAGCAGCCAAAGGGCGGAAAAACTGTTTTTT
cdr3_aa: CASSQRAEKLFF